This T cell receptor (beta chain) was sequenced during a study of blood T cells in healthy people across ages. The sample holds a few counts of this clonotype. The antigen is not known. A sample-barcoded 5' primer and a J-beta primer mix were used in a second PCR of roughly 7 to 12 cycles. TCRdb analysed the 5' RACE reads with MiXCR anew, one entry per CDR3 protein. Here the sample spans over 750,000 distinct CDR3 sequences, approximately 25% being singletons. Findings of the study overall: More naive CD4+ cells and higher diversity marked long-lived donors relative to aged donors.

Donor samples were obtained from healthy Caucasian individuals from Russia, aged roughly 6 to 95. The draw of peripheral blood yielded around 9.6 milliliters from each donor. The V and J ends lost 0 bases and 3 bases respectively, with 7 bases between them. This CDR3 has 13 residues. Germline CDR1 reads SGHNT; CDR2 reads YYREEE (reference sequence). These sequences were also reported in another study, on T cells of mothers and their children.

This receptor was obtained from a boy aged 5-17 years in good health. The V gene is TRBV5-4, the J gene TRBJ2-7; D remains ambiguous. What was sequenced was blood. Here the CDR3 DNA reads TGTGCCAGCAGCTTGGACAATCTCTACGAGCAGTACTTC. Translation: CASSLDNLYEQYF.